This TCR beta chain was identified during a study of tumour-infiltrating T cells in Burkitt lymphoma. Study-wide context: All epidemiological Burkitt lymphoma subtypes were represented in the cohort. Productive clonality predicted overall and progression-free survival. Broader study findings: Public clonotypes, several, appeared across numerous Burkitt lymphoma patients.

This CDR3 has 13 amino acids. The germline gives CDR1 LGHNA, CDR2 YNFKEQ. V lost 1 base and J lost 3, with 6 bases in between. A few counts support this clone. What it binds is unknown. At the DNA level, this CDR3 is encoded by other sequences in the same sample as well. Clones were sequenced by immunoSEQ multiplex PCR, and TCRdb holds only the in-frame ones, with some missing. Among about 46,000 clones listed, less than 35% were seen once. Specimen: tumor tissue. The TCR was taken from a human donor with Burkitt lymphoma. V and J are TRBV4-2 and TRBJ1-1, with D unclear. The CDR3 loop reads CASSQVRDTEAFF. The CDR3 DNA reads TGTGCCAGCAGCCAAGTGCGCGACACTGAAGCTTTCTTT.